This is a list of T cell receptor beta chains from one sample in a study of CD8+ T cells in alopecia areata. Produced via immunoSEQ multiplex PCR; TCRdb's table is partial and in-frame only. The sample holds 98,000 or so clones, roughly 64% seen once. The sample was CD8+ T cells sorted from blood. Source of these receptors: a human donor in good health. Each CDR3 is given with its conserved first and last residue. A D gene is named only where the DNA matches it firmly. Clone sizes are given selectively: once, few, many, or a class where the clone is expanded.

d_gene,v_gene,abundance,j_gene,CDR3nt,CDR3aa
NA,TRBV29-1,NA,TRBJ2-2,TGCAGCGTTGGTGGCAGGGGAGGCACCGGGGAGCTGTTTTTT,CSVGGRGGTGELFF
TRBD1,TRBV28,NA,TRBJ1-1,TGTGCCAGCAGTTTGAGGGACAGCCTTGAAGCTTTCTTT,CASSLRDSLEAFF
NA,TRBV5-1,NA,TRBJ2-7,TGCGCCAGCAGTGAGGTCCGCTCCTACGAGCAGTACTTC,CASSEVRSYEQYF
NA,TRBV29-1,NA,TRBJ2-3,TGCAGCGTCAACGGGAACCCAGATACGCAGTATTTT,CSVNGNPDTQYF
TRBD2,TRBV5-6,NA,TRBJ2-1,TGTGCCAGCAGCCCGATAGCGGGGTCCTCGGGCAATGAGCAGTTCTTC,CASSPIAGSSGNEQFF
TRBD1,TRBV28,NA,TRBJ1-2,TGTGCCAGCAGCGTAGGGGTGACAGGGGGGACCTCGAATGGCTACACCTTC,CASSVGVTGGTSNGYTF
NA,TRBV13,NA,TRBJ1-4,TGTGCCAGCAGCTTAGGGGCAACGGGGAATGAAAAACTGTTTTTT,CASSLGATGNEKLFF
NA,TRBV2,NA,TRBJ2-3,TGTGCCAGCAGTGATGCAGGGGTTGTGGGCCCAGATACGCAGTATTTT,CASSDAGVVGPDTQYF
TRBD1,TRBV29-1,NA,TRBJ1-5,TGCAGCGGGGAACCTACCTGGACAGGGGGAGGCAATCAGCCCCAGCATTTT,CSGEPTWTGGGNQPQHF
NA,TRBV19,NA,TRBJ1-1,TGTGCCAGTAGTATAGATGAATCAACCTCCTACACTGAAGCTTTCTTT,CASSIDESTSYTEAFF
NA,TRBV4-1,few,TRBJ2-1,TGCGCCAGCAGCCAAGACGGAGGATACAATGAGCAGTTCTTC,CASSQDGGYNEQFF
NA,TRBV11-1,many,TRBJ2-2,TGTGCCAGCAGCCGGAAACTGAATGGGACTTTGAACACCGGGGAGCTGTTTTTT,CASSRKLNGTLNTGELFF
TRBD1,TRBV29-1,few,TRBJ2-3,TGCAGCGTTGCAGAGGGGGCCAACACAGATACGCAGTATTTT,CSVAEGANTDTQYF
TRBD1,TRBV2,many,TRBJ2-3,TGTGCTTTCTACCCAGGGGGCGAACCTAGCACAGATACGCAGTATTTT,CAFYPGGEPSTDTQYF
NA,TRBV30,NA,TRBJ2-1,TGTGCCTGGAGTGTACTTGGCGGGGTGGTCAATGAGCAGTTCTTC,CAWSVLGGVVNEQFF
NA,TRBV13,NA,TRBJ1-2,TGTGCCAGCAGCTTTGCGCAACTGGGTGGCTACACCTTC,CASSFAQLGGYTF
TRBD1,TRBV5-6,NA,TRBJ1-2,TGTGCCAGCAGCTTATCACAGGGGTACTATGGCTACACCTTC,CASSLSQGYYGYTF
NA,TRBV29-1,NA,TRBJ2-6,TGCAGCGTTGTTGAGGGCTCTGGGGCCAACGTCCTGACTTTC,CSVVEGSGANVLTF
NA,TRBV5-4,NA,TRBJ2-6,TGTGCCAGCAGCTTGGCATTGGATGGGGCCAACGTCCTGACTTTC,CASSLALDGANVLTF
NA,TRBV2,NA,TRBJ1-5,TGTGCCAGCAGTGAAACGAATCAGCCCCAGCATTTT,CASSETNQPQHF
NA,TRBV9,NA,TRBJ2-3,TGTGCCAGTGGAACAGGTGGTACAGATACGCAGTATTTT,CASGTGGTDTQYF
TRBD1,TRBV30,once,TRBJ2-7,TGTGCCTGGAGTGAGGGGGCAGGCCCCTACGAGCAGTACTTC,CAWSEGAGPYEQYF
NA,TRBV7-9,NA,TRBJ2-2,TGTGCCAGCAGCTTAGGTGGGACCGGGGAGCTGTTTTTT,CASSLGGTGELFF
NA,TRBV13,NA,TRBJ2-5,TGTGCCAGCAGCTTAGGCCTGGGGCAAGAGACCCAGTACTTC,CASSLGLGQETQYF
TRBD2,TRBV6-1,NA,TRBJ2-3,TGTGCCAGCAGTGTAACTAGCGGGGGCACAGATACGCAGTATTTT,CASSVTSGGTDTQYF
TRBD1,TRBV28,NA,TRBJ2-7,TGTGCCAGCAGTTCGGACAGGGGCTACGAGCAGTACTTC,CASSSDRGYEQYF
TRBD2,TRBV5-6,NA,TRBJ2-3,TGTGCCAGCAGCCTAGCGGGGGGATCCACAGATACGCAGTATTTT,CASSLAGGSTDTQYF
TRBD1,TRBV4-2,NA,TRBJ2-5,TGTGCCAGCAGCCAAGCGTCAGGGGGCCGGGAGACCCAGTACTTC,CASSQASGGRETQYF
NA,TRBV29-1,NA,TRBJ2-1,TGCAGCGTTGTTCTCTCGGGACACTACTACAATGAGCAGTTCTTC,CSVVLSGHYYNEQFF
NA,TRBV5-6,NA,TRBJ2-2,TGTGCCACCTGCTCGGGGGCGAACACCGGGGAGCTGTTTTTT,CATCSGANTGELFF
NA,TRBV4-1,NA,TRBJ2-3,TGCGCCAGCAGCCAATCCTCAGGGGATCTTTTCCGTACGCAGTATTTT,CASSQSSGDLFRTQYF
NA,TRBV5-1,NA,TRBJ2-5,TGCGCCAGCAGCTCCATTCCCGTCCTACAAGAGACCCAGTACTTC,CASSSIPVLQETQYF
TRBD2,TRBV27,NA,TRBJ2-1,TGTGCCAGCAGTTCCCCCCAGCGGGGGGGACCCCGGAATGAGCAGTTCTTC,CASSSPQRGGPRNEQFF
TRBD1,TRBV28,few,TRBJ2-5,TGTGCCAGCAGTTCGACAGGGGGGCTTGGGACCCAGTACTTC,CASSSTGGLGTQYF
TRBD1,TRBV29-1,few,TRBJ2-2,TGCAGCGTTGAAAGGGGACAGGGCACCGGGGAGCTGTTTTTT,CSVERGQGTGELFF
TRBD2,TRBV7-3,NA,TRBJ2-5,TGTGCCAGCAGCCTCTTAGCGGGGGGCCAAGAGACCCAGTACTTC,CASSLLAGGQETQYF
NA,TRBV28,NA,TRBJ1-1,TGTGCCAGCAGCCCCCGGTGGGTCACTGAAGCTTTCTTT,CASSPRWVTEAFF
TRBD1,TRBV7-9,NA,TRBJ2-5,TGTGCCAGCAGCCCAAGACAGGGGGGAGGCCAAGAGACCCAGTACTTC,CASSPRQGGGQETQYF
NA,TRBV7-6,NA,TRBJ1-1,TGTGCCAGCAGCTTAGACTCGGACAGTGAAGCTTTCTTT,CASSLDSDSEAFF
TRBD1,TRBV23-1,few,TRBJ2-2,TGCGCCAGCAGTCGGGACAGCCCGAACACCGGGGAGCTGTTTTTT,CASSRDSPNTGELFF
NA,TRBV5-6,few,TRBJ2-5,TGTGCCAGCAGCTTGTGGGAGGGGGCCGGAGAGACCCAGTACTTC,CASSLWEGAGETQYF
NA,TRBV11-2,NA,TRBJ2-1,TGTGCCAGCAGTCTAGGACGGGGGGCCCCCTACAATGAGCAGTTCTTC,CASSLGRGAPYNEQFF
NA,TRBV11-2,NA,TRBJ1-5,TGTGCCAGCAGCTTAGCGGAGGCGGGGCCCGGCGGCAATCAGCCCCAGCATTTT,CASSLAEAGPGGNQPQHF
NA,TRBV7-8,NA,TRBJ2-7,TGTGCCAGCAGCTTAGCGGCCAACTCCTACGAGCAGTACTTC,CASSLAANSYEQYF
NA,TRBV5-6,NA,TRBJ2-7,TGTGCCAGCAGCTTGGCAGGGGTGGCATACGAGCAGTACTTC,CASSLAGVAYEQYF
NA,TRBV29-1,NA,TRBJ2-7,TGCAGCGTTGAAGATGAGTACAGCTCCTACGAGCAGTACTTC,CSVEDEYSSYEQYF
TRBD2,TRBV28,NA,TRBJ2-7,TGTGCCAGCAGGACGCCTGGTTGGCTAGCGGGACGTTACGAGCAGTACTTC,CASRTPGWLAGRYEQYF
NA,TRBV13,NA,TRBJ2-5,TGTGCCAGCAGCTTACCCGCGGGGGAGACCCAGTACTTC,CASSLPAGETQYF
NA,TRBV7-8,NA,TRBJ2-7,TGTGCCAGCAGCTTAGAAGTCTACGAGCAGTACTTC,CASSLEVYEQYF
NA,TRBV28,NA,TRBJ2-5,TGTGCCAGCAGAACCCTGGACAGTGGAGAGACCCAGTACTTC,CASRTLDSGETQYF
NA,TRBV20-1,few,TRBJ1-2,TGCAGTGCACGGGATTATGGCTACACCTTC,CSARDYGYTF
NA,TRBV6-1,NA,TRBJ2-3,TGTGCCAGCAGTGAATCAGGCAGATCGAACACAGATACGCAGTATTTT,CASSESGRSNTDTQYF
NA,TRBV5-6,once,TRBJ1-4,TGTGCCAGCAGCCCCTCCCCAGCGGCAACTAATGAAAAACTGTTTTTT,CASSPSPAATNEKLFF
TRBD2,TRBV30,NA,TRBJ2-7,TGTGCCTGGAGTGTGGAAGCGGGGGGCCTTTTTTACGAGCAGTACTTC,CAWSVEAGGLFYEQYF
NA,TRBV2,NA,TRBJ1-2,TGTGCCAGCACCCCAGATTTCGCACATGGCTACACCTTC,CASTPDFAHGYTF